The 14 T cell receptor beta chains presented below share a single source sample, sequenced in a study of blood T cell repertoires in COVID-19. Data came from immunoSEQ multiplex PCR; TCRdb stores just in-frame clones and leaves some out. The table has around 100,000 clones, 70% to 90% seen once; the top ten hold approximately 1.5%. Sequences were obtained from peripheral blood. The receptors come from a middle-aged man with acute or convalescent COVID-19.

V is TRBV19 and J is TRBJ2-2; 7 bases map to TRBD1. CDR3 size: 17 residues. V shed 0 bases, J shed 1 base, and the junction held 5 bases outside the gene matches. Per the germline V gene, CDR1 is LNHDA and CDR2 is SQIVND (reference sequence). CDR3 DNA sequence: TGTGCCAGTAGTATAGATCCTCGGACAGGGAACACCGGGGAGCTGTTTTTT. This encodes CASSIDPRTGNTGELFF.

The chain joins TRBV19 to TRBJ2-2; D possibly corresponds to TRBD2 (6 bases). Germline CDR1 is LNHDA and CDR2 is SQIVND (reference sequence). Trimming stripped 0 bases from V and 6 bases from J, with 8 bases between. The CDR3 runs 14 residues. CDR3 in DNA: TGTGCCAGTAGTATAGAAGGAGGGGCCGGGGAGCTGTTTTTT. It codes for CASSIEGGAGELFF.

The DNA of the CDR3 is TGCGCCAGCGTGGCGGGGGCTGTGAACGAGCAGTACTTC. Translating gives CASVAGAVNEQYF. This chain connects TRBV10-2 to TRBJ2-7, with D possibly matching TRBD2 (7 bases). V was shortened by 8 bases and J by 5 bases, with 16 bases between the two germline ends. Germline V gene sequence: CDR1 WSHSY, CDR2 SAAADI. The CDR3 covers 13 residues.

The chain recombines TRBV10-1 with TRBJ2-7; 13 nucleotides align to TRBD2. Germline assignment: CDR1 WNHNN and CDR2 SYGVQD (reference sequence). After removal of 4 bases from V and 3 bases from J, the junction contained 9 bases not matched to a gene. The CDR3 is made up of 17 amino acids. The CDR3 spells CASSGGTSGTTGYEQYF. DNA for the CDR3: TGCGCCAGCAGTGGAGGGACTAGCGGGACCACCGGCTACGAGCAGTACTTC.

This sequence joins TRBV2 and TRBJ2-4; the D is unclear. V lost 7 bases and J lost 0, with 10 bases in between. The CDR3 runs to 14 residues. Germline V gene lookup returns CDR1 SNHLY and CDR2 FYNNEI. The CDR3 sequence: CASKERPAKNIQYF. CDR3 DNA: TGTGCCAGCAAGGAGCGCCCAGCCAAAAACATTCAGTACTTC.

The rearrangement links TRBV6-5 to TRBJ2-3; D perhaps matches TRBD2 (6 bases). Germline loops: CDR1 MNHEY, CDR2 SVGAGI. The V end lost 0 bases, the J end lost 2 bases, and 12 bases lay between the germline ends. This CDR3 region has 16 residues. CDR3 in amino acids: CASSYSGLLNTDTQYF. The CDR3 nucleotides are TGTGCCAGCAGTTACTCCGGACTACTAAACACAGATACGCAGTATTTT.

V gene TRBV5-4 combines with J gene TRBJ1-6; 10 bases are shared with TRBD1. After removal of 0 bases from V and 9 bases from J, the junction contained 0 bases not matched to a gene. CDR1 is SGHNT, CDR2 YYREEE, per germline (reference sequence). The CDR3 length is 14 residues. The CDR3 reads CASSLGTGGSPLHF. DNA of the CDR3: TGTGCCAGCAGCTTGGGGACAGGGGGTTCACCCCTCCACTTT.

The V and J genes are TRBV11-3 and TRBJ1-1, with D perhaps matching TRBD1 (6 bases). The CDR3 is 17 residues long. From germline, CDR1 is SGHNT and CDR2 YENEEA. V dropped 10 bases and J dropped 1 base, with 25 bases sitting between them. The CDR3 sequence is CANKFSWGPPQNTEAFF. CDR3 sequence (DNA): TGTGCCAACAAGTTTAGTTGGGGGCCCCCCCAGAACACTGAAGCTTTCTTT.

The chain couples TRBV30 to TRBJ1-1; D is unclear. Trimming took 2 bases from V and 2 from J, leaving 3 bases between them. There are 11 residues in the CDR3. In germline, CDR1 is GTSNPN, CDR2 SVGIG (reference sequence). CDR3 loop: CAWSINTEAFF. CDR3 nucleotide sequence: TGTGCCTGGAGTATAAACACTGAAGCTTTCTTT.

This chain connects TRBV7-2 to TRBJ2-7, with D possibly TRBD1 on 6 matching bases. The CDR3 runs 15 residues. Trimming cost V 5 bases and J 0 bases, with 14 bases left between them. CDR1 and CDR2 (germline): SGHTA, FQGNSA. The DNA of the CDR3 is TGTGCCAGCAGCCCTTACCCAGGGGTCTCCTACGAGCAGTACTTC. This translates into CASSPYPGVSYEQYF.

The chain is built from TRBV18 and TRBJ1-1; 7 positions agree with TRBD1. This CDR3 region has 16 residues. The V gene's germline CDR1 is KGHSH and CDR2 LQKENI. Germline trimming cut 1 base from V and 1 base from J; bases unmatched to any gene: 6. CDR3 DNA sequence: TGTGCCAGCTCACCACGGAACAGGGGAGAGAACACTGAAGCTTTCTTT. Amino acid sequence: CASSPRNRGENTEAFF.

The chain uses TRBV7-6 and TRBJ2-2; 11 bases are a match to TRBD2. The CDR3 sequence is 15 residues long. Per the germline V gene, CDR1 is SGHVS and CDR2 is FNYEAQ. V trimming: 5 bases; J trimming: 7 bases; junction bases outside the gene matches: 6. DNA of the CDR3: TGTGCCAGCAGCCCTAGCGGGGGGTTTAACGGGGAGCTGTTTTTT. It translates to CASSPSGGFNGELFF.

The chain combines TRBV5-4 with TRBJ1-3; D possibly corresponds to TRBD1 (5 bases). The germline V gene has CDR1 SGHNT and CDR2 YYREEE (reference sequence). The CDR3 sequence is 15 residues long. Trimming removed 4 bases at V and 2 bases at J, with 13 bases between. This chain's CDR3 is CASSNLQVAGNTIYF. CDR3 nucleotides: TGTGCCAGCAGCAACCTACAGGTTGCTGGAAACACCATATATTTT.

The CDR3 region has the DNA TGTGCCAGCAGCTACAGGGGTTTCAATTCACCCCTCCACTTT. Residues: CASSYRGFNSPLHF. This chain connects TRBV7-2 to TRBJ1-6; 7 bases align to TRBD1. In germline, CDR1 is SGHTA, CDR2 FQGNSA. V gave up 4 bases and J gave up 7 bases; unmatched junction bases: 4. The CDR3 runs to 14 residues.